Listed below are T cell receptor beta chains from one sample, sequenced in a study of beta chain features in type 1 diabetes. This table comes from immunoSEQ multiplex PCR, and its TCRdb copy is limited to in-frame clones, with some not included. Of around 250,000 clones in the sample, 27% were seen once. Sequenced: central memory CD4+ T cells from blood. Every receptor here comes from a man aged 25-45 years in good health. The CDR3 runs from the conserved cysteine through the conserved F or W. Fields, in order: J gene, V gene, CDR3 protein.

TRBJ2-7 | TRBV7-2 | CASSFDPYEQYF
TRBJ1-5 | TRBV2 | CASREHGAAGAQHF
TRBJ2-7 | TRBV28 | CASSRQGVAYEQYF
TRBJ2-3 | TRBV19 | CASTIRQGTDTQYF
TRBJ2-3 | TRBV29-1 | CSVVVAKNLRTTGLEEYF
TRBJ2-5 | TRBV7-6 | CASSTAGKQETQYF
TRBJ2-1 | TRBV7-9 | CASSTGQGLNEQFF
TRBJ2-2 | TRBV6-5 | CASSVFSTGELFF
TRBJ2-7 | TRBV5-1 | CASSLRDTTYEQYF
TRBJ2-1 | TRBV6-1 | CASSGGGRRREQFF
TRBJ2-7 | TRBV19 | CASSDPLAGVYEQYF